One and the same sample provided the 2 T cell receptor beta chains below, sequenced in a study of shared clonotypes between healthy human individuals. Clones were sequenced by immunoSEQ multiplex PCR, and TCRdb holds only the in-frame ones, with some missing. The sample has some 1 million clones; around 76% are singletons. The sequenced sample consisted of memory CD4+ T cells sorted from blood. Subset in this sample: CD45RA-negative fraction. Receptors were obtained from a man younger than 35 in good health.

Details on this clone: At one end, the junction sequence differs from germline, possibly due to a read error. This chain links TRBV28 with TRBJ1-2; 7 bases match TRBD1. The CDR3 extends over 12 amino acids. Germline assignment: CDR1 MDHEN and CDR2 SYDVKM. The CDR3 loop is CASNLDRVSVTF. The CDR3 nucleotides are TGTGCCAGCAATTTAGACAGGGTATCTGTCACCTTC.

The rearrangement joins TRBV5-1 to TRBJ2-5, with D tentatively TRBD1 (5 bases). The CDR3 spans 14 residues. The germline V gene encodes CDR1 SGHRS and CDR2 YFSETQ. With 4 bases removed from V and 5 bases from J, the gap between germline ends came to 15 bases. This chain's CDR3 is CASSPGPDGETQYF. The CDR3 DNA reads TGCGCCAGCAGCCCAGGGCCCGACGGGGAGACCCAGTACTTC.